This TCR beta chain was identified during a study of cytomegalovirus exposure and HLA in healthy donors. Study conclusions and caveats: Specificity of three CMV-associated chains for CMV antigens was verified in vitro. Most observed TCR sequences were rare, whereas some public TCRs were detected in many donors.

Concerning this clone itself: Its specificity is not known.

CDR3 length equals 16 residues. CDR1 is MGHDK, CDR2 SYGVNS, per germline. With V trimmed by 1 base and J by 5 bases, 7 bases remained unmatched. The repertoire was sequenced with immunoSEQ multiplex PCR; TCRdb's copy has only in-frame clones and lacks some. The top ten hold 0.95% to 1.5% of the sample, which has some 240,000 clones, approximately 86% seen once. The donors belonged to the roughly 120-subject validation cohort, separate from the roughly 650-subject first cohort. The source of this sequence is a young woman in good health and CMV-seropositive. This chain links TRBV25-1 with TRBJ2-7; 11 bases agree with TRBD2. Sequenced input: PBMCs. This chain's CDR3 is CASSEWVASGRNEQYF. CDR3 bases: TGTGCCAGCAGTGAATGGGTGGCTAGCGGGAGGAACGAGCAGTACTTC.